This record covers a single T cell receptor (beta chain). The CDR3 is made up of 15 amino acids. V lost 8 bases to trimming and J lost 6 bases; unmatched junction nucleotides: 11. CDR1 and CDR2 from the germline V gene are MNHEY and SMNVEV (reference sequence). PCR used 60 Vbeta primers and 13 Jbeta primers. TCRdb's copy holds only in-frame clones and misses some; the assay was immunoSEQ multiplex PCR. Of some 120,000 clones in the sample, 80% to 85% were seen once. The data stem from a study of cytomegalovirus exposure and HLA in healthy donors. The sample was PBMCs. This sequence joins TRBV27 and TRBJ2-1, with 9 bases fitting TRBD2. The clonotype originates from a human donor in good health. This chain's CDR3 is CASGLASHMGNEQFF. CDR3 bases: TGTGCCAGCGGACTAGCGTCTCATATGGGCAATGAGCAGTTCTTC.